This is a list of T cell receptor beta chains from one sample in a study of T cell responses to AZD1222 COVID-19 vaccine. Here immunoSEQ multiplex PCR was the method, and the copy in TCRdb shows in-frame clones only, minus some. The sample includes tens of thousands of clones, under 90% of them seen just once. Sequenced here: peripheral blood, sampled on day 0 of AZD1222 vaccination. These receptors all stem from an adult in good health. The CDR3 runs from the conserved cysteine through the conserved F or W. Each record gives: CDR3 protein, CDR3 DNA, J gene, D gene, clone size, V gene. A D gene is named only where the DNA matches it firmly. Some rows have no size entry. The others give once, few or many, or a class for an expanded clone.

CDR3aa: CSVGDRGGETQYF
CDR3nt: TGCAGCGTGGGGGACAGGGGGGGAGAGACCCAGTACTTC
j_gene: TRBJ2-5
d_gene: TRBD1
abundance: -
v_gene: TRBV29-1

CDR3aa: CASRSQREYSDTQYF
CDR3nt: TGTGCCAGCAGGTCGCAGCGGGAGTATTCAGATACGCAGTATTTT
j_gene: TRBJ2-3
d_gene: TRBD2
abundance: -
v_gene: TRBV5-6

CDR3aa: CASSLNQGLTNEKLFF
CDR3nt: TGTGCCAGCAGCCTTAACCAGGGTTTGACTAATGAAAAACTGTTTTTT
j_gene: TRBJ1-4
d_gene: -
abundance: -
v_gene: TRBV5-6

CDR3aa: CASTYPGLDNEQFF
CDR3nt: TGTGCCAGCACCTACCCGGGACTAGACAATGAGCAGTTCTTC
j_gene: TRBJ2-1
d_gene: TRBD2
abundance: -
v_gene: TRBV6-4

CDR3aa: CASSWGQGTGELFF
CDR3nt: TGCGCCAGCAGCTGGGGACAGGGGACCGGGGAGCTGTTTTTT
j_gene: TRBJ2-2
d_gene: TRBD1
abundance: -
v_gene: TRBV5-1

CDR3aa: CASSVVTSGTADTQYF
CDR3nt: TGTGCCAGCAGCGTAGTCACTAGCGGGACGGCAGATACGCAGTATTTT
j_gene: TRBJ2-3
d_gene: TRBD2
abundance: few
v_gene: TRBV9

CDR3aa: CASSVLAGSSYNEQFF
CDR3nt: TGTGCCAGCAGTGTACTAGCGGGTAGCTCCTACAATGAGCAGTTCTTC
j_gene: TRBJ2-1
d_gene: TRBD2
abundance: once
v_gene: TRBV6-7

CDR3aa: CASTPRAPGPYEQYF
CDR3nt: TGTGCCAGCACTCCCCGGGCCCCAGGGCCGTACGAGCAGTACTTC
j_gene: TRBJ2-7
d_gene: -
abundance: -
v_gene: TRBV7-8

CDR3aa: CASSFGGSSYEQYF
CDR3nt: TGTGCCAGCAGTTTCGGGGGAAGCTCCTACGAGCAGTACTTC
j_gene: TRBJ2-7
d_gene: -
abundance: -
v_gene: TRBV7-8

CDR3aa: CASSDLVGRVGANYGYTF
CDR3nt: TGTGCCAGCAGTGACTTGGTTGGCAGGGTGGGAGCTAACTATGGCTACACCTTC
j_gene: TRBJ1-2
d_gene: -
abundance: -
v_gene: TRBV6-1

CDR3aa: CATSDSSGRGRSYNEQFF
CDR3nt: TGTGCCACCAGTGATTCTAGCGGGAGAGGTCGATCCTACAATGAGCAGTTCTTC
j_gene: TRBJ2-1
d_gene: TRBD2
abundance: -
v_gene: TRBV24-1

CDR3aa: CASSTGTGGNIQYF
CDR3nt: TGTGCCAGCAGCACAGGGACAGGTGGAAACATTCAGTACTTC
j_gene: TRBJ2-4
d_gene: TRBD1
abundance: -
v_gene: TRBV7-8

CDR3aa: CASSRTQNTEAFF
CDR3nt: TGTGCCAGCAGCCGAACACAGAACACTGAAGCTTTCTTT
j_gene: TRBJ1-1
d_gene: -
abundance: -
v_gene: TRBV3-1/TRBV3-2

CDR3aa: CASSQAEGVGYEQYF
CDR3nt: TGTGCCAGCAGCCAAGCGGAGGGGGTAGGCTACGAGCAGTACTTC
j_gene: TRBJ2-7
d_gene: -
abundance: few
v_gene: TRBV4-2

CDR3aa: CASRDTDQNQPQHF
CDR3nt: TGCGCCAGCAGGGACACGGACCAAAATCAGCCCCAGCATTTT
j_gene: TRBJ1-5
d_gene: -
abundance: -
v_gene: TRBV10-2

CDR3aa: CASSRGSGMGNEQFF
CDR3nt: TGTGCCAGCAGCCGTGGTAGCGGGATGGGTAATGAGCAGTTCTTC
j_gene: TRBJ2-1
d_gene: TRBD2
abundance: -
v_gene: TRBV3-1/TRBV3-2

CDR3aa: CASSPAGSSGNTIYF
CDR3nt: TGTGCCAGCAGCCCGGCCGGGAGCTCTGGAAACACCATATATTTT
j_gene: TRBJ1-3
d_gene: -
abundance: -
v_gene: TRBV3-1/TRBV3-2

CDR3aa: CASSLRRGDTQYF
CDR3nt: TGTGCCAGCAGCTTGAGGCGCGGGGATACGCAGTATTTT
j_gene: TRBJ2-3
d_gene: -
abundance: -
v_gene: TRBV5-4

CDR3aa: CSASGQVLANYGYTF
CDR3nt: TGCAGTGCTAGTGGACAGGTTTTAGCTAACTATGGCTACACCTTC
j_gene: TRBJ1-2
d_gene: TRBD1
abundance: -
v_gene: TRBV20-1

CDR3aa: CASSKLAGVSGANVLTF
CDR3nt: TGTGCCAGCAGCAAACTAGCGGGAGTCTCCGGGGCCAACGTCCTGACTTTC
j_gene: TRBJ2-6
d_gene: TRBD2
abundance: -
v_gene: TRBV4-2

CDR3aa: CASSQDRFEDSYGYTF
CDR3nt: TGTGCCAGCAGCCAAGATAGGTTCGAGGACAGCTATGGCTACACCTTC
j_gene: TRBJ1-2
d_gene: -
abundance: few
v_gene: TRBV4-2

CDR3aa: CASSTGQGSNQPQHF
CDR3nt: TGTGCCAGCAGCACCGGACAGGGGAGCAATCAGCCCCAGCATTTT
j_gene: TRBJ1-5
d_gene: TRBD1
abundance: -
v_gene: TRBV7-2

CDR3aa: CASSPKPPRGNQPQHF
CDR3nt: TGTGCCAGCAGTCCAAAACCCCCACGGGGCAATCAGCCCCAGCATTTT
j_gene: TRBJ1-5
d_gene: -
abundance: -
v_gene: TRBV6-2/TRBV6-3

CDR3aa: CASSQGLDTEAFF
CDR3nt: TGTGCCAGCTCACAGGGGCTGGACACTGAAGCTTTCTTT
j_gene: TRBJ1-1
d_gene: -
abundance: few
v_gene: TRBV18

CDR3aa: CASSLDSSYEQYF
CDR3nt: TGTGCCAGCAGTTTAGACAGCTCCTACGAGCAGTACTTC
j_gene: TRBJ2-7
d_gene: -
abundance: -
v_gene: TRBV28

CDR3aa: CASSYDGLTNEQFF
CDR3nt: TGTGCCAGCAGTTACGATGGACTAACGAATGAGCAGTTCTTC
j_gene: TRBJ2-1
d_gene: -
abundance: -
v_gene: TRBV6-2/TRBV6-3

CDR3aa: CASSSETQGFSGYTF
CDR3nt: TGCGCCAGCAGTTCCGAAACACAGGGTTTCTCCGGCTACACCTTC
j_gene: TRBJ1-2
d_gene: -
abundance: -
v_gene: TRBV5-1

CDR3aa: CASSQDQGQVLTGYTF
CDR3nt: TGCGCCAGCAGCCAAGATCAGGGACAGGTTTTAACTGGCTACACCTTC
j_gene: TRBJ1-2
d_gene: TRBD1
abundance: -
v_gene: TRBV4-1

CDR3aa: CASSLPVVTNYGYTF
CDR3nt: TGTGCCAGCAGCTTACCGGTTGTCACGAACTATGGCTACACCTTC
j_gene: TRBJ1-2
d_gene: -
abundance: -
v_gene: TRBV7-9

CDR3aa: CASSPAPGDQPQHF
CDR3nt: TGTGCCAGCAGCCCGGCCCCGGGGGATCAGCCCCAGCATTTT
j_gene: TRBJ1-5
d_gene: -
abundance: once
v_gene: TRBV9

CDR3aa: CASSQEVQGAFFYEQYF
CDR3nt: TGCGCCAGCAGCCAAGAGGTCCAGGGGGCCTTCTTTTACGAGCAGTACTTC
j_gene: TRBJ2-7
d_gene: TRBD1
abundance: -
v_gene: TRBV4-1

CDR3aa: CASSLEQGGETQYF
CDR3nt: TGTGCCAGCTCGCTTGAACAGGGGGGAGAGACCCAGTACTTC
j_gene: TRBJ2-5
d_gene: TRBD1
abundance: -
v_gene: TRBV18

CDR3aa: CASSVRRGLDEQYF
CDR3nt: TGTGCCAGCAGCGTCCGTCGCGGGCTAGACGAGCAGTACTTC
j_gene: TRBJ2-7
d_gene: -
abundance: -
v_gene: TRBV5-5

CDR3aa: CASRLGWNSPLHF
CDR3nt: TGTGCCAGCAGGCTGGGTTGGAATTCACCCCTCCACTTT
j_gene: TRBJ1-6
d_gene: -
abundance: -
v_gene: TRBV25-1